This T cell receptor (beta chain) was retrieved from a study of cytomegalovirus exposure and HLA in healthy donors. This clone has only one observation. The PCR employed 60 Vbeta primers together with 13 Jbeta primers. Data came from immunoSEQ multiplex PCR; TCRdb stores just in-frame clones and leaves some out. The data contain 100,000 to 150,000 clones, roughly 80% of them singletons. V lost 1 base and J lost 4, with 6 bases in between. The length of the CDR3 is 13 residues. Germline loops: CDR1 SGHRS, CDR2 YFSETQ. Material: PBMCs. The chain has TRBV5-1 and TRBJ1-3; D is unresolved. This TCR was sampled from a young man in good health and CMV-seropositive. The CDR3 DNA follows: TGCGCCAGCAGCTTGTTCCGGGGAAACACCATATATTTT. This gives the protein CASSLFRGNTIYF.